This TCR beta chain emerged from a study of T cell responses to AZD1222 COVID-19 vaccine. As for this clone: Its target is unknown.

The repertoire was sequenced with immunoSEQ multiplex PCR; TCRdb's copy has only in-frame clones and lacks some. Of some 150,000 clones detected, approximately 86% appear once; the ten largest clones hold 5% to 5.5%. Findings and caveats of the study: Seropositive AZD1222 recipients at baseline numbered only five or six. Repertoires were collected only later (after the peak T cell response had occurred). Two AZD1222 administrations were followed by greater Spike-specific TCR breadth and depth.

Germline loops: CDR1 SNHLY, CDR2 FYNNEI. This CDR3 contains 14 residues. Deletions cut 7 bases from V and 0 bases from J, with 12 bases between. This sequence originates from an adult who received the MenACWY meningococcal vaccine as a control. Sequenced material: peripheral blood, taken 28 days after the second dose of the MenACWY control vaccine. The chain links TRBV2 to TRBJ1-1; D is unclear. CDR3 nucleotides: TGTGCCAGCACTGGGTCCACGATGAACACTGAAGCTTTCTTT. It translates to CASTGSTMNTEAFF. Full variable domain (missing parts from reference TRBV2 and TRBJ1-1): EPEVTQTPSHQVTQMGQEVILRCVPISNHLYFYWYRQILGQKVEFLVSFYNNEISEKSEIFDDQFSVERPDGSNFTLKIRSTKLEDSAMYFCASTGSTMNTEAFFGQGTRLTVV.